The T cell receptor (beta chain) under discussion was sequenced for a study of cytomegalovirus exposure and HLA in healthy donors. Study-wide background: Roughly 80 million unique TCRs from HLA-typed donors made up an early data release. Of roughly 400 genotyped donors, roughly 81% clustered with self-reported Caucasian donors.

V was shortened by 7 bases and J by 0 bases, with 14 bases between the two germline ends. Germline CDR1 SGHRS, CDR2 YFSETQ. The CDR3 extends over 14 amino acids. In the PCR, 60 Vbeta and 13 Jbeta primers were used. Method: immunoSEQ multiplex PCR; TCRdb's copy keeps in-frame clones and lacks some. The sample yields around 150,000 clones, about 79% seen once. Overall study findings and caveats: Equally common other TCR beta chains were less clonally expanded than HLA-associated ones, a later analysis found.

About this clone itself: Its antigen is as yet unknown.

V usage is TRBV5-1 and J usage is TRBJ2-7; perhaps TRBD2 as D (5 bases). The clonotype was recovered from a middle-aged man in good health and CMV-seropositive. Material: PBMCs. The CDR3 protein is CASRGSPNSYEQYV. CDR3 nucleotide sequence: TGCGCCAGCCGAGGGTCCCCTAACTCCTACGAGCAGTACGTC.